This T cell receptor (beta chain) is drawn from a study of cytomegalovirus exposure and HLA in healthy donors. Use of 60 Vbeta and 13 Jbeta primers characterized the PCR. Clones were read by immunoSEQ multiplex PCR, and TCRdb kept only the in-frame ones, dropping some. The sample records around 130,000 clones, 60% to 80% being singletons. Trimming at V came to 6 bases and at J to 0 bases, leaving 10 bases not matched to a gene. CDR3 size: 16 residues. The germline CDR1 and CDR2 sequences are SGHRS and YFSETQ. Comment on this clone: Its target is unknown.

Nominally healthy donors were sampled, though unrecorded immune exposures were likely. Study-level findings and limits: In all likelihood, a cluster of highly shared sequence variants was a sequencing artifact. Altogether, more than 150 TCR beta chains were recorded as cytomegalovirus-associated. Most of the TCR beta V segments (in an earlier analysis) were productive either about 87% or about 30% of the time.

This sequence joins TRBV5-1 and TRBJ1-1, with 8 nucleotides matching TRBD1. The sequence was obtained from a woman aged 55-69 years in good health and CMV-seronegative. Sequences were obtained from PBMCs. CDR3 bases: TGCGCCAGCAATACGGGGGCAGGGGGCATGAACACTGAAGCTTTCTTT. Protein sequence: CASNTGAGGMNTEAFF.